Following are 25 T cell receptor beta chains from one sample sequenced in a study of blood T cell repertoires in COVID-19. Clones were sequenced by immunoSEQ multiplex PCR, and TCRdb holds only the in-frame ones, with some missing. The repertoire holds 150,000 to 200,000 clones, with roughly 89% as singletons. Sequenced sample: peripheral blood. These receptors came from a human donor in a cohort sampled during active COVID-19.

V is TRBV11-1 and J is TRBJ1-1, with D uncertain. V shed 5 bases and J shed 3 bases, with 16 bases lying between them. Germline CDR1 and CDR2: SGHAT and FQDESV (reference sequence). This CDR3 is built from 15 residues. The DNA for the CDR3 is TGTGCCAGCAGCCTCCGAGATGCGAGGGACACTGAAGCTTTCTTT. Amino acids: CASSLRDARDTEAFF.

The V call is TRBV28, the J call TRBJ2-1, with D perhaps matching TRBD1 (5 bases). V was shortened by 2 bases and J by 5 bases, with 13 bases between the two germline ends. Germline assignment: CDR1 MDHEN and CDR2 SYDVKM. The CDR3 is 15 residues long. CDR3 residues: CASSLVQVLDNEQFF. The DNA for the CDR3 is TGTGCCAGCAGTTTAGTACAGGTGTTGGACAATGAGCAGTTCTTC.

Here the CDR3 reads CASSQALGQGSNQPQHF. Here the CDR3 DNA reads TGTGCCAGCTCACAGGCTTTAGGACAGGGGAGCAATCAGCCCCAGCATTTT. V usage is TRBV18 and J usage is TRBJ1-5, with 9 bases lining up with TRBD1. CDR3 length equals 17 residues. Trimming at V came to 4 bases and at J to 1 base, leaving 8 bases not matched to a gene. Per germline, CDR1 KGHSH and CDR2 LQKENI.

The sample holds a few counts of this clone. V is TRBV27 and J is TRBJ2-7; tentative D call: TRBD2 (6 bases). Trimming shortened V by 6 bases and J by 2 bases, and 14 bases separated the two germline ends. CDR1 and CDR2 from the germline V gene are MNHEY and SMNVEV (reference sequence). The CDR3 consists of 14 residues. The CDR3 region has the DNA TGTGCCAGCAGCTCTTCGGGGGAGACCTACGAGCAGTACTTC. Its protein is CASSSSGETYEQYF.

V is TRBV5-4 and J is TRBJ2-1; 12 nucleotides agree with TRBD2. Germline CDR1 is SGHNT and CDR2 is YYREEE (reference sequence). This CDR3 has 16 amino acids. The trim removed 2 bases at V and 5 bases at J, leaving 5 bases unmatched. CDR3 in DNA: TGTGCCAGCAGCTTTGACGGGACTAGCGGGCACAATGAGCAGTTCTTC. Translation gives CASSFDGTSGHNEQFF. Based on the CDR3 plus reference TRBV5-4 and TRBJ2-1, the full variable domain is ETGVTQSPTHLIKTRGQQVTLRCSSQSGHNTVSWYQQALGQGPQFIFQYYREEENGRGNFPPRFSGLQFPNYSSELNVNALELDDSALYLCASSFDGTSGHNEQFFGPGTRLTVL.

V gene TRBV19 combines with J gene TRBJ2-5; TRBD2 matches 13 bases. The CDR3 runs to 16 residues. The germline V gene encodes CDR1 LNHDA and CDR2 SQIVND (reference sequence). Germline trimming cut 3 bases from V and 4 bases from J; bases unmatched to any gene: 5. The CDR3 bases are TGTGCCAGTAGTATTCCCCGACTAGCGGGAGGAGAGACCCAGTACTTC. The encoded protein is CASSIPRLAGGETQYF.

This chain links TRBV7-3 with TRBJ1-3; 7 nucleotides align to TRBD1. Per the germline V gene, CDR1 is SGHTA and CDR2 is FQGTGA. This CDR3 is built from 13 residues. The V segment lost 5 bases and the J segment 8 bases; nucleotides outside the gene matches: 6. CDR3 region: CASSPRTGDTIYF. The CDR3, as DNA: TGTGCCAGCAGCCCCAGGACAGGAGACACCATATATTTT.

The chain has TRBV19 and TRBJ1-1; unclear D gene. Germline V gene sequence: CDR1 LNHDA, CDR2 SQIVND (reference sequence). This CDR3 contains 14 residues. Between the trimmed V and J ends, which lost 3 bases and 3 bases, there was a span of 11 bases. The CDR3 DNA reads TGTGCCAGTAGTATTTTGGCGAGGGACACTGAAGCTTTCTTT. Protein sequence: CASSILARDTEAFF. Drawing the rest from reference TRBV19 and TRBJ1-1, the complete variable domain is DGGITQSPKYLFRKEGQNVTLSCEQNLNHDAMYWYRQDPGQGLRLIYYSQIVNDFQKGDIAEGYSVSREKKESFPLTVTSAQKNPTAFYLCASSILARDTEAFFGQGTRLTVV.

This clone was counted once. The chain combines TRBV21-1 with TRBJ2-1; the table calls TRBD2, which could not be checked here. TRBV21-1 is termed a pseudogene. The CDR3 loop spans 17 amino acids. The CDR3 is CASSKGPPGGGRNEQFF. The CDR3 DNA reads TGTGCCAGCAGCAAAGGGCCTCCGGGCGGGGGGAGGAATGAGCAGTTCTTC.

The gene calls are TRBV6-2 or TRBV6-3 and TRBJ1-4; unclear D gene. The CDR3 consists of 14 residues. V lost 5 bases, J lost 8 bases, and 15 bases lay in between. Germline loops: CDR1 MNHEY, CDR2 SVGEGT. The CDR3, as DNA: TGTGCCAGCAGTGACCCAGGAATTTGGGAAAAACTGTTTTTT. Its protein is CASSDPGIWEKLFF.

The rearrangement uses TRBV24-1 and TRBJ1-1; TRBD1 agrees at 8 bases. V lost 6 bases and J lost 3; bases outside the gene matches: 2. Looked up from germline, CDR1 is KGHDR and CDR2 is SFDVKD. The CDR3 sequence is 13 residues long. CDR3 amino acids: CATSMTGDTEAFF. Here the CDR3 DNA reads TGTGCCACCAGTATGACAGGGGACACTGAAGCTTTCTTT.

The chain uses TRBV6-6 and TRBJ1-4; no reliable D call. The germline V and J ends were trimmed by 6 bases and 4 bases, with 9 bases remaining between them. The CDR3 sequence is 13 residues long. Germline assignment: CDR1 MNHNY and CDR2 SVGAGI (reference sequence). The CDR3: CASSPRGNEKLFF. The CDR3 bases are TGTGCCAGCAGCCCCCGGGGTAATGAAAAACTGTTTTTT.

This rearrangement joins TRBV27 to TRBJ2-1; no definite D call. In germline, CDR1 is MNHEY, CDR2 SMNVEV (reference sequence). The CDR3 is 15 residues long. V was shortened by 1 base and J by 4 bases, with 11 bases between the two germline ends. The CDR3 spells CASSLYGGLYNEQFF. CDR3 bases: TGTGCCAGCAGTTTATATGGCGGATTATACAATGAGCAGTTCTTC.

As DNA, the CDR3 is TGTGCCAGCAGTTACCCCGGGACAGAAACTTACGAGCAGTACTTC. Its translation is CASSYPGTETYEQYF. The V and J genes are TRBV6-2 or TRBV6-3 and TRBJ2-7; TRBD1 aligns across 7 bases. V lost 2 bases, J lost 4 bases, and 8 bases stayed unmatched. Germline CDR1 is MNHEY and CDR2 is SVGEGT. The CDR3 extends over 15 amino acids.

The J gene is TRBJ2-7, the V gene TRBV2, with a tentative D call TRBD1 (6 bases). This CDR3 contains 15 residues. Germline V gene sequence: CDR1 SNHLY, CDR2 FYNNEI. Trimming cost V 4 bases and J 3 bases, with 16 bases left between them. CDR3 in amino acids: CASSGGPRGVYEQYF. For the CDR3, the DNA is TGTGCCAGCAGTGGGGGCCCCAGGGGTGTCTACGAGCAGTACTTC.

The rearrangement links TRBV7-9 to TRBJ2-3; 9 positions match TRBD2. J was trimmed by 5 bases and V by 1 base; bases with no gene match: 10. The CDR3 sequence is 17 residues long. CDR1 is SEHNR, CDR2 FQNEAQ, per germline (reference sequence). CDR3 sequence reads: CASSLGGGGLAIDTQYF. CDR3 in DNA: TGTGCCAGCAGCTTAGGAGGGGGCGGACTAGCGATAGATACGCAGTATTTT.

The J gene is TRBJ2-1, the V gene TRBV3-1 (or the pseudogene TRBV3-2); 11 bases are a match to TRBD2. Germline V CDR1 and CDR2: LGHDT, YNNKEL (reference sequence). The length of the CDR3 is 14 residues. V shed 1 base and J 9 bases; nucleotides not matched to a gene: 2. The CDR3 nucleotides are TGTGCCAGCAGCCAAGTAGCGGGAGGGGTTGAGCAGTTCTTC. Residues: CASSQVAGGVEQFF.

This clone has only a few counts. The chain is built from TRBV6-2 or TRBV6-3 and TRBJ1-1; TRBD1 aligns across 8 bases. Trimming at V came to 2 bases and at J to 2 bases, leaving 13 bases not matched to a gene. The CDR3 covers 18 residues. Germline V CDR1 and CDR2: MNHEY, SVGEGT. The CDR3 nucleotides read TGTGCCAGCAGTTACCTCAGAGGACAGGGACAGGCTAACACTGAAGCTTTCTTT. Its translation is CASSYLRGQGQANTEAFF.

This chain links TRBV6-5 with TRBJ2-7, with D possibly TRBD2 on 5 matching bases. This CDR3 has 15 amino acids. The ends were cut back, 0 bases at V and 6 bases at J, with 15 bases in the middle. Per the germline V gene, CDR1 is MNHEY and CDR2 is SVGAGI. For the CDR3, the DNA is TGTGCCAGCAGTTACTCGGGTCAGCGGTCCGCCGAGCAGTACTTC. It translates to CASSYSGQRSAEQYF.

The rearrangement links TRBV10-1 to TRBJ1-1, with 8 bases matching TRBD1. The ends lost 5 bases at V and 5 bases at J; junction bases unmatched: 16. CDR1 is WNHNN and CDR2 is SYGVQD in the germline V gene (reference sequence). There are 17 residues in the CDR3. This chain's CDR3 is CASSPGQGSPDGTEAFF. The CDR3, as DNA: TGCGCCAGCAGTCCCGGACAGGGAAGCCCCGATGGGACTGAAGCTTTCTTT.

The rearrangement uses TRBV12-3 or TRBV12-4 and TRBJ2-1, with no clear D. The CDR3 length is 11 residues. V was pared by 6 bases and J by 4 bases, with 4 bases between. The CDR3 here is CASSRYNEQFF. DNA of the CDR3: TGTGCCAGCAGCCGGTACAATGAGCAGTTCTTC.

The rearrangement uses TRBV19 and TRBJ1-2; D is perhaps TRBD1 (5 bases). Germline CDR1 and CDR2: LNHDA and SQIVND (reference sequence). The CDR3 has 15 amino acids. Trimming left V 2 bases short and J 2 bases short, with 12 bases between. The CDR3 DNA is TGTGCCAGTAGTATAAAGTCAGGGCCCAACTATGGCTACACCTTC. Translated, it gives CASSIKSGPNYGYTF.

The genes are TRBV4-3 and TRBJ2-1, with TRBD2 matching over 10 bases. V gave up 0 bases and J gave up 5 bases; unmatched junction bases: 4. The germline CDR1 and CDR2 sequences are LGHNA and YSLEER. The CDR3 covers 16 residues. The CDR3 bases are TGCGCCAGCAGCCAAGATCTACTAGCGGGGCACAATGAGCAGTTCTTC. This sequence encodes CASSQDLLAGHNEQFF.

The rearrangement uses TRBV28 and TRBJ2-1; 8 bases are shared with TRBD1. The CDR3 runs to 14 residues. V lost 0 bases, J lost 7 bases, and 2 bases stayed unmatched. CDR1 and CDR2 from the germline V gene are MDHEN and SYDVKM. CDR3 region: CASSLWDRVNEQFF. In nucleotides, the CDR3 is TGTGCCAGCAGTTTATGGGACAGGGTTAATGAGCAGTTCTTC.

V is TRBV7-9 and J is TRBJ2-1, with 7 bases matching TRBD1. The germline CDR1 and CDR2 sequences are SEHNR and FQNEAQ (reference sequence). CDR3 length: 14 amino acids. The V and J ends lost 5 bases and 8 bases, in that order; junction bases with no gene match: 9. CDR3 sequence reads: CASSLTTGMDEQFF. The CDR3 bases are TGTGCCAGCAGCCTCACGACAGGGATGGATGAGCAGTTCTTC.